The source of this TCR beta chain is a study of cytomegalovirus exposure and HLA in healthy donors. Study results and caveats: There were three CMV-associated chains whose specificity for CMV antigens was confirmed in vitro.

Note on this clone: Antigen: not known.

In the PCR, 60 Vbeta and 13 Jbeta primers were used. Original analysis: It was a later analysis that counted 83 million or so unique TCR beta chains, of which 9.5 million to 14 million were shared. The assay was immunoSEQ multiplex PCR, and TCRdb's table has in-frame clones only and misses some. D and trimming were read from the DNA, whereas the V and J calls and clone size are those reported in that table. The data contain about 130,000 clones, roughly 78% of them singletons. The sequence derives from a man aged 45-65 years in good health and CMV-seropositive. Material for sequencing was PBMCs.

In DNA, the CDR3 is TGCGCCAGCGGTCAAGGGGCGGCCTACGAGCAGTACTTC. Residues: CASGQGAAYEQYF. V and J are TRBV5-1 and TRBJ2-7, with a possible D match to TRBD1 (5 bases). Germline V gene sequence: CDR1 SGHRS, CDR2 YFSETQ. V was cut by 7 bases and J by 2 bases, with 13 bases left in between. The CDR3 has 13 amino acids.